Sequencing of this T cell receptor beta chain was carried out in a study of T-cell reconstitution after alpha-beta-depleted transplantation in children. Germline V lookup: CDR1 LGHDT, CDR2 YNNKEL (reference sequence). V lost 4 bases to trimming and J lost 4 bases; unmatched junction nucleotides: 11. This CDR3 spans 16 amino acids. This clonotype occurred a few times. Unique molecular identifiers were incorporated into the prepared TCRbeta library. TCRdb analysed the PCR reads with MiXCR anew, one entry per CDR3 protein. The data show approximately 130,000 distinct CDR3 sequences, with 9.7% seen just once and less than 25% held by the top ten.

This chain uses TRBV3-1 with TRBJ2-7; 9 nucleotides line up with TRBD1. The origin of this receptor is a girl under three years old who had a stem cell transplant for combined immunodeficiency, so the T cells may come from the graft donor. The source was PBMCs, mostly from graft donor cells, collected 180 days after TCRalphabeta/CD19-depleted stem cell transplant. The CDR3 DNA reads TGTGCCAGCAGCCTCGGCAAGGGACAGGGACTTTACGAGCAGTACTTC. It translates to CASSLGKGQGLYEQYF.